The 27 T cell receptor beta chains below come from one sample, sequenced in a study of control samples from healthy donors and cancer patients. Data came from immunoSEQ multiplex PCR; TCRdb stores just in-frame clones and leaves some out. Of around 110,000 clones in the sample, roughly nine tenths were seen once. The sequencing input was PBMCs. All receptors derive from a woman aged 50 to 60 with colorectal cancer.

The CDR3 region has the DNA TGCGCCAGCAGGCCCTCAGGGGTCAGCAATCAGCCCCAGCATTTT. It translates to CASRPSGVSNQPQHF. The chain has TRBV5-1 and TRBJ1-5; a weak D match, TRBD1 (6 bases). V lost 5 bases and J 1 base, leaving 13 bases between the germline ends. CDR3 length: 15 amino acids. CDR1 is SGHRS and CDR2 is YFSETQ in the germline V gene.

The chain employs TRBV29-1 and TRBJ1-2; D remains ambiguous. Germline V gene sequence: CDR1 SQVTM, CDR2 ANQGSEA. The V and J ends lost 5 bases and 4 bases respectively, with 14 bases between them. The CDR3 extends over 13 amino acids. The CDR3 DNA sequence: TGCAGCGTTCGCTTACATGAGGGCTATGGCTACACCTTC. Its translation: CSVRLHEGYGYTF. Full variable domain (missing parts from reference TRBV29-1 and TRBJ1-2): SAVISQKPSRDICQRGTSLTIQCQVDSQVTMMFWYRQQPGQSLTLIATANQGSEATYESGFVIDKFPISRPNLTFSTLTVSNMSPEDSSIYLCSVRLHEGYGYTFGSGTRLTVV.

The V and J genes are TRBV6-1 and TRBJ1-2, with 9 bases identical to TRBD1. Trimming removed 1 base from V and 5 bases from J; junction bases left unmatched: 8. This CDR3 contains 16 residues. Looked up from germline, CDR1 is MNHNS and CDR2 is SASEGT. The CDR3: CASSEDPGQGIYGYTF. CDR3 DNA sequence: TGTGCCAGCAGTGAAGACCCCGGACAGGGGATTTATGGCTACACCTTC.

The rearrangement joins TRBV27 to TRBJ2-6; D is unclear. The V gene's germline CDR1 is MNHEY and CDR2 SMNVEV (reference sequence). CDR3 size: 16 residues. V lost 5 bases, J lost 0 bases, and 11 bases lay in between. The CDR3 loop is CASSPRATSGANVLTF. Written as DNA, the CDR3 is TGTGCCAGCAGTCCAAGGGCAACCTCTGGGGCCAACGTCCTGACTTTC.

The V gene is TRBV30, the J gene TRBJ2-1, with D tentatively TRBD2 (7 bases). CDR1 and CDR2 from the germline V gene are GTSNPN and SVGIG (reference sequence). With 0 bases removed from V and 9 bases from J, the gap between germline ends came to 18 bases. This CDR3 has 15 amino acids. The CDR3 protein is CAWSVWLGGGGEQFF. The CDR3 DNA is TGTGCCTGGAGTGTTTGGCTTGGAGGGGGGGGTGAGCAGTTCTTC.

V and J are TRBV21-1 and TRBJ2-7; the table's D call, TRBD1, has no DNA check behind it. TRBV21-1 has pseudogene status. The CDR3 contains 12 residues. The CDR3 protein is CASRDTGCEQYF. CDR3 nucleotide sequence: TGTGCCAGCAGGGACACGGGCTGCGAGCAGTACTTC.

V is TRBV12-3 or TRBV12-4 and J is TRBJ1-6; no definite D call. The CDR3 covers 12 residues. Trimming stripped 3 bases from V and 10 bases from J, with 7 bases between. This CDR3 reads CASSFIRSPLHF. DNA of the CDR3: TGTGCCAGCAGTTTCATCAGGTCACCCCTCCACTTT.

The chain carries TRBV6-5 and TRBJ2-1, with TRBD1 identical over 8 bases. This CDR3 is built from 15 residues. The junction had 6 bases not matched to a gene; V was cut back by 8 bases and J by 0 bases. Germline lookup yields CDR1 MNHEY and CDR2 SVGAGI. The CDR3 nucleotides are TGTGCCAGCCGGACAGGGATCAGCTCCTACAATGAGCAGTTCTTC. This codes for CASRTGISSYNEQFF.

This chain joins TRBV4-1 and TRBJ1-5; D ambiguous. Germline CDR1 is MGHRA and CDR2 is YSYEKL. Trimming took off 3 bases at V and 0 bases at J, with 9 bases between the two ends. The CDR3 contains 15 residues. The CDR3 bases are TGCGCCAGCAGCCAGTTTACAGATAGCAATCAGCCCCAGCATTTT. Amino acids: CASSQFTDSNQPQHF.

The chain combines TRBV7-8 with TRBJ1-1; D may be TRBD1 (5 bases). CDR1 is SGHVS and CDR2 is FQNEAQ in the germline V gene. Between the trimmed V and J ends, which lost 5 bases and 4 bases, there was a span of 20 bases. The CDR3 is 16 amino acids. CDR3 loop: CASSVQGQHIATEAFF. CDR3 DNA: TGTGCCAGCAGCGTCCAGGGCCAGCACATTGCCACTGAAGCTTTCTTT.

Worth noting for this clone: The same CDR3 arises from other DNA sequences in this sample as well. CDR3 residues: CASRDRGNQPQHF. Here the CDR3 DNA reads TGTGCCAGTAGGGACAGGGGGAATCAGCCCCAGCATTTT. V and J are TRBV19 and TRBJ1-5; 10 bases agree with TRBD1. V lost 6 bases, J lost 4 bases, and 0 bases stayed unmatched. This CDR3 is built from 13 residues. CDR1 and CDR2 from the germline V gene are LNHDA and SQIVND (reference sequence).

This rearrangement joins TRBV6-5 to TRBJ1-1, with TRBD1 as a possible D gene (5 bases). Germline V gives CDR1 MNHEY, CDR2 SVGAGI. The CDR3 has 13 residues. V was shortened by 0 bases and J by 11 bases, with 13 bases between the two germline ends. The DNA of the CDR3 is TGTGCCAGCAGTTACTCGGGCGTGAGGGGCGCTTTCTTT. It specifies CASSYSGVRGAFF.

The rearrangement uses TRBV29-1 and TRBJ1-1; D gene unclear. This CDR3 is built from 14 residues. Germline CDR1 SQVTM, CDR2 ANQGSEA. Trimming stripped 5 bases from V and 4 bases from J, with 17 bases between. The CDR3 loop is CSVLIHTSGTEAFF. The CDR3, as DNA: TGCAGCGTTTTAATTCATACGTCTGGCACTGAAGCTTTCTTT.

The sample holds a few counts of this clone. This chain connects TRBV9 to TRBJ1-1; D is perhaps TRBD1 (6 bases). The germline V gene encodes CDR1 SGDLS and CDR2 YYNGEE. The CDR3 spans 13 residues. V was pared by 0 bases and J by 3 bases, with 6 bases between. CDR3 DNA sequence: TGTGCCAGCAGCGTAGCAGGGGACACTGAAGCTTTCTTT. Translating it yields CASSVAGDTEAFF.

The chain combines TRBV19 with TRBJ2-1; 9 nucleotides align to TRBD2. The CDR3 is 16 residues long. Germline V gene data show CDR1 as LNHDA and CDR2 as SQIVND (reference sequence). V lost 6 bases, J lost 0 bases, and 6 bases stayed unmatched. The chain's CDR3 is CASRLSGGSSYNEQFF. In nucleotides, the CDR3 is TGTGCCAGTAGACTTAGCGGGGGTAGCTCCTACAATGAGCAGTTCTTC.

CDR3 region: CASSLESGANVLTF. In nucleotides, the CDR3 is TGTGCCAGCAGCTTGGAGTCTGGGGCCAACGTCCTGACTTTC. V and J are TRBV5-4 and TRBJ2-6; no definite D call. This CDR3 has 14 amino acids. Per germline, CDR1 SGHNT and CDR2 YYREEE (reference sequence). Trimming cost V 0 bases and J 1 base, with 2 bases left between them.

The chain employs TRBV3-1 (or the pseudogene TRBV3-2) and TRBJ1-1; D is uncertain. V dropped 4 bases and J dropped 5 bases, with 17 bases sitting between them. Germline V lookup: CDR1 LGHDT, CDR2 YNNKEL (reference sequence). This CDR3 contains 15 residues. The CDR3 loop is CASSLTYTLSTEAFF. The CDR3 DNA is TGTGCCAGCAGCCTGACCTACACCCTGAGTACTGAAGCTTTCTTT.

Details on this clone: Other DNA sequences in this sample translate to the same CDR3. V is TRBV5-6 and J is TRBJ1-1; D is ambiguous. Trimming removed 2 bases at V and 1 base at J, with 6 bases between. Germline values: CDR1 SGHDT, CDR2 YYEEEE. The CDR3 covers 13 residues. The CDR3 nucleotides are TGTGCCAGCAGCTTCCTGAGGAACACTGAAGCTTTCTTT. It codes for CASSFLRNTEAFF.

This clone was seen once. This chain joins TRBV7-8 and TRBJ1-2, with D unclear. CDR3 length: 14 residues. Germline V gene sequence: CDR1 SGHVS, CDR2 FQNEAQ. V lost 3 bases and J 2 bases, leaving 10 bases between the germline ends. The CDR3 sequence is CASSLGNINYGYTF. CDR3 DNA: TGTGCCAGCAGCTTGGGGAACATAAACTATGGCTACACCTTC.

Only one count was recorded for this clone. This rearrangement joins TRBV6-6 to TRBJ1-3; D possibly corresponds to TRBD1 (6 bases). The V gene lost 8 bases and the J gene lost 4 bases, with 21 bases spanning the gap. The germline gives CDR1 MNHNY, CDR2 SVGAGI (reference sequence). The CDR3 loop spans 16 amino acids. CDR3 bases: TGTGCCAGCTCTCTTCAAGGGGGTTTAGGAGGAAACACCATATATTTT. The encoded protein is CASSLQGGLGGNTIYF.

The chain links TRBV6-5 to TRBJ2-7; perhaps TRBD2 as D (6 bases). V dropped 9 bases and J dropped 4 bases, with 7 bases sitting between them. Germline assignment: CDR1 MNHEY and CDR2 SVGAGI. CDR3 length equals 10 residues. The CDR3 protein is CASGTYEQYF. For the CDR3, the DNA is TGTGCCAGTGGGACTTACGAGCAGTACTTC.

The V and J genes are TRBV6-5 and TRBJ2-1; tentative D call: TRBD1 (6 bases). Germline lookup yields CDR1 MNHEY and CDR2 SVGAGI. V was shortened by 6 bases and J by 5 bases, with 17 bases between the two germline ends. The CDR3 is 15 residues long. The CDR3 sequence is CASSPTGSYNNEQFF. The CDR3 nucleotides are TGTGCCAGCAGCCCGACAGGATCTTACAACAATGAGCAGTTCTTC.

The V call is TRBV2, the J call TRBJ2-1; 8 bases are shared with TRBD2. With V trimmed by 4 bases and J by 6 bases, 8 bases remained unmatched. CDR1 SNHLY and CDR2 FYNNEI come from the germline V gene. The CDR3 is 15 residues long. The CDR3 nucleotides read TGTGCCAGCAGTGGAGGGACTAGTGGAGGCAATGAGCAGTTCTTC. This sequence encodes CASSGGTSGGNEQFF.

The rearrangement uses TRBV18 and TRBJ2-2; D tentatively reads TRBD1 or TRBD2 (5 bases each). CDR1 and CDR2 (germline): KGHSH, LQKENI. Trimming removed 6 bases from V and 2 bases from J, with 10 bases in between. The CDR3 is 14 residues long. The CDR3 spells CASSRGANTGELFF. In nucleotides, the CDR3 is TGTGCCAGCTCTCGAGGGGCCAACACCGGGGAGCTGTTTTTT.

J is TRBJ1-2 and V is TRBV28; tentatively, D is TRBD1 (6 bases). Trimming cost V 7 bases and J 3 bases, with 36 bases left between them. CDR1 MDHEN and CDR2 SYDVKM come from the germline V gene. The CDR3 is 21 residues long. This chain's CDR3 is CASNLRGPYITDSLIYYGYTF. For the CDR3, the DNA is TGTGCCAGCAACCTCAGGGGACCCTATATAACTGACTCCTTAATTTACTATGGCTACACCTTC.

About this clone itself: At one boundary the junction diverges from the germline segment, which might be a read error. The chain couples TRBV7-9 to TRBJ1-2, with a possible D match to TRBD1 (5 bases). Germline V lookup: CDR1 SEHNR, CDR2 FQNEAQ (reference sequence). This CDR3 has 13 residues. Here the CDR3 reads CASSEAGLYDYTF. The DNA for the CDR3 is TGTGCCAGCAGCGAAGCAGGGCTCTATGACTACACCTTC.

The chain combines TRBV5-5 with TRBJ1-1; TRBD1 is a possible D gene (6 bases). This CDR3 is 16 amino acids long. From germline, CDR1 is SGHKS and CDR2 YYEKEE (reference sequence). Trimming shortened V by 2 bases and J by 1 base, and 15 bases separated the two germline ends. CDR3 in amino acids: CASSLRLGQTNTEAFF. The DNA of the CDR3 is TGTGCCAGCAGCTTACGATTGGGACAAACGAACACTGAAGCTTTCTTT.